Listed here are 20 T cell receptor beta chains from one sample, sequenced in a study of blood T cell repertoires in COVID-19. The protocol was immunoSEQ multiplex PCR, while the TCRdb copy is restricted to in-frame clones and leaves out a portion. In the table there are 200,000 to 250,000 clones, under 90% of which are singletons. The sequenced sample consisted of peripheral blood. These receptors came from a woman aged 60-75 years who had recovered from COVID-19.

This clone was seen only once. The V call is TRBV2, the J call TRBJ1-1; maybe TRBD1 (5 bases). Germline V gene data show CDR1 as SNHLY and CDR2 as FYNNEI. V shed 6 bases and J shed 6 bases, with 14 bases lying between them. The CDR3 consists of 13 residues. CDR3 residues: CASRGGGFSEAFF. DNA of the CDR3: TGTGCCAGCAGGGGGGGAGGTTTCTCTGAAGCTTTCTTT.

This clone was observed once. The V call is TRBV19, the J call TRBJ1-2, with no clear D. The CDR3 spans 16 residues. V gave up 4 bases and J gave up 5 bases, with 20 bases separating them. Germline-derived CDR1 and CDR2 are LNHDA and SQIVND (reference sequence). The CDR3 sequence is CASSRLGPALGYGYTF. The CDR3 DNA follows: TGTGCCAGTAGTAGGCTAGGCCCAGCTCTTGGGTATGGCTACACCTTC.

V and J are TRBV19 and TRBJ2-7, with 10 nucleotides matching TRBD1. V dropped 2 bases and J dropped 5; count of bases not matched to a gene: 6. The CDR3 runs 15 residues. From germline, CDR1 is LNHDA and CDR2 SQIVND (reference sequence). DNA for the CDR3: TGTGCCAGTAGTATAAGGACAGGGGGGATTGACGAGCAGTACTTC. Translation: CASSIRTGGIDEQYF.

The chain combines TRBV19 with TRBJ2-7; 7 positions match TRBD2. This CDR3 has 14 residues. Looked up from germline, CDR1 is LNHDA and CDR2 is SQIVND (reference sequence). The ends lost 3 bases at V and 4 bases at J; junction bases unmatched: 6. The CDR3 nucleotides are TGTGCCAGTAGTATGTCGGGGGGTAGTTACGAGCAGTACTTC. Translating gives CASSMSGGSYEQYF.

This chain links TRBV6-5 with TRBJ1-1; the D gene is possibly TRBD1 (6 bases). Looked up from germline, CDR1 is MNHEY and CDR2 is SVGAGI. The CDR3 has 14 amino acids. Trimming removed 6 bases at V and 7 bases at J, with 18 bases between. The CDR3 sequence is CASSQNRAYLEAFF. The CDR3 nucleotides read TGTGCCAGCAGCCAAAACAGGGCCTACCTTGAAGCTTTCTTT.

The CDR3 loop reads CASSFLRQGHNSPLHF. The CDR3 nucleotides are TGTGCCAGTAGTTTCCTTCGACAGGGGCATAATTCACCCCTCCACTTT. The chain combines TRBV19 with TRBJ1-6; the match to TRBD1 covers 8 bases. The CDR3 extends over 16 amino acids. Germline V gives CDR1 LNHDA, CDR2 SQIVND (reference sequence). V lost 5 bases, J lost 5 bases, and 8 bases stayed unmatched.

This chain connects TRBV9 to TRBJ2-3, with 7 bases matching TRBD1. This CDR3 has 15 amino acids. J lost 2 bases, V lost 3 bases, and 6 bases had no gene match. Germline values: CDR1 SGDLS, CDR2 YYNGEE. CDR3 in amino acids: CASSDRGPFTDTQYF. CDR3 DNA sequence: TGTGCCAGCAGCGATAGGGGGCCGTTCACAGATACGCAGTATTTT. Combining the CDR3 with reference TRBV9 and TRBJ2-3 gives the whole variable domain DSGVTQTPKHLITATGQRVTLRCSPRSGDLSVYWYQQSLDQGLQFLIQYYNGEERAKGNILERFSAQQFPDLHSELNLSSLELGDSALYFCASSDRGPFTDTQYFGPGTRLTVL.

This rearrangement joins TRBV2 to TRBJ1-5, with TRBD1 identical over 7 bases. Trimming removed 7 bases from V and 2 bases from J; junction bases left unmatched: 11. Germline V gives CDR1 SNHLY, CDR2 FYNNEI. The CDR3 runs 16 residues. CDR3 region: CASTTTGLAGNQPQHF. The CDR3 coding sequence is TGTGCCAGCACCACGACAGGGTTGGCGGGCAATCAGCCCCAGCATTTT.

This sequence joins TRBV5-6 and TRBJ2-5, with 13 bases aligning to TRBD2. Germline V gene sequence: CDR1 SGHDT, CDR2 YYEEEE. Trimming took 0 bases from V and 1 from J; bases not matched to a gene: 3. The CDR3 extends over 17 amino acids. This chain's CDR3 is CASSLEGLAGVQETQYF. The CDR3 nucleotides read TGTGCCAGCAGCTTGGAAGGACTAGCGGGGGTCCAAGAGACCCAGTACTTC.

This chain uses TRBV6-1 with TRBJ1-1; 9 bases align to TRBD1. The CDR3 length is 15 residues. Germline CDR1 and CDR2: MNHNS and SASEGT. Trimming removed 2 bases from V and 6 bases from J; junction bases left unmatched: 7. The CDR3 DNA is TGTGCCAGCAGTGAATGGGGACAGGGATGGTCTGAAGCTTTCTTT. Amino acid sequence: CASSEWGQGWSEAFF.

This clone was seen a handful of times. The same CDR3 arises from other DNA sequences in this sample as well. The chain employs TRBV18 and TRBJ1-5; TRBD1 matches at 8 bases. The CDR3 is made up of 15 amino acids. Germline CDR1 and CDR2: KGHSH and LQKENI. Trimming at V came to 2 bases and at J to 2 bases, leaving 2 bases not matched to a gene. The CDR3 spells CASSPGTGGNQPQHF. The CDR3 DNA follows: TGTGCCAGCTCACCAGGGACAGGTGGCAATCAGCCCCAGCATTTT.

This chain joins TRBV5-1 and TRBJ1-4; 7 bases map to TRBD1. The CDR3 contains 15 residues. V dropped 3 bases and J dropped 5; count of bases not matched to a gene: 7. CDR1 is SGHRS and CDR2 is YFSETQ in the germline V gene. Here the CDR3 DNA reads TGCGCCAGCAGCTCTCCCGGCAGGGGGAATGAAAAACTGTTTTTT. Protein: CASSSPGRGNEKLFF.

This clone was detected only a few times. CDR3 DNA: TGTGCCAGCAGCTCGGACACCTCTCAGGATTCACCCCTCCACTTT. Translated: CASSSDTSQDSPLHF. The chain combines TRBV7-9 with TRBJ1-6, with D possibly being TRBD1 (5 bases). V gave up 4 bases and J gave up 8 bases, with 15 bases separating them. Germline V gives CDR1 SEHNR, CDR2 FQNEAQ (reference sequence). The CDR3 covers 15 residues.

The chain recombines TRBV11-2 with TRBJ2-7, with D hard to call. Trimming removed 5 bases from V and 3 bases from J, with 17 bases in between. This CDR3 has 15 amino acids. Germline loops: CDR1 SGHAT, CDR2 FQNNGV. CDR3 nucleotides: TGTGCCAGCAGCCCGTTTGCCTTGCCGAGCTACGAGCAGTACTTC. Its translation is CASSPFALPSYEQYF.

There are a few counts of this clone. CDR3 nucleotides: TGTGCCAGCAGGCTCGAAGAACAGGGGCGGGATACGCAGTATTTT. Residues: CASRLEEQGRDTQYF. The chain combines TRBV6-5 with TRBJ2-3, with 7 nucleotides matching TRBD1. The CDR3 extends over 15 amino acids. V was pared by 6 bases and J by 6 bases, with 12 bases of the junction left unmatched. The germline CDR1 and CDR2 sequences are MNHEY and SVGAGI.

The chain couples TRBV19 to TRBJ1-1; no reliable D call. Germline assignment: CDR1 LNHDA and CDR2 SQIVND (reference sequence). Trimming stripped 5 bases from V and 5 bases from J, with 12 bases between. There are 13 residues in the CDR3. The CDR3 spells CASSFTEETEAFF. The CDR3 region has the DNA TGTGCCAGTAGTTTCACAGAAGAGACTGAAGCTTTCTTT.

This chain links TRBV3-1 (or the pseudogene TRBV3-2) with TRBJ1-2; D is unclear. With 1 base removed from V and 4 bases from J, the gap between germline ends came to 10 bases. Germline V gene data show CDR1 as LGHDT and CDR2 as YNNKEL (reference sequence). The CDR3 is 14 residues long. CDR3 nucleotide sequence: TGTGCCAGCAGCCAAGGAGTAGGCGGCTATGGCTACACCTTC. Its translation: CASSQGVGGYGYTF.

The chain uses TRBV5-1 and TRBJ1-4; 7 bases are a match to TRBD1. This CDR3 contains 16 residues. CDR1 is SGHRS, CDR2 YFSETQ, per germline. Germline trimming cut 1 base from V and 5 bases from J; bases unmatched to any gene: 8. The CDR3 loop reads CASSLTPGQSNEKLFF. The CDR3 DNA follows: TGCGCCAGCAGCTTGACTCCGGGACAGAGCAATGAAAAACTGTTTTTT.

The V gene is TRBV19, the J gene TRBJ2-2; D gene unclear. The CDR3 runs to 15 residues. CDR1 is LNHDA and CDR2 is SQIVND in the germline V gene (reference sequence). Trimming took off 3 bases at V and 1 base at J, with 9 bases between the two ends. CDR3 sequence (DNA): TGTGCCAGTAGTATTAGGCGGAGGAACACCGGGGAGCTGTTTTTT. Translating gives CASSIRRRNTGELFF.

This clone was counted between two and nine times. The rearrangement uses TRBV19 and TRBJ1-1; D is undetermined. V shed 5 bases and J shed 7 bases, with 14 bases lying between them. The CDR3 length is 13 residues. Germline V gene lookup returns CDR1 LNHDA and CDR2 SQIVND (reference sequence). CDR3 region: CASSSRRESEAFF. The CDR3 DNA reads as TGTGCCAGTAGTTCCCGGAGGGAGAGTGAAGCTTTCTTT.